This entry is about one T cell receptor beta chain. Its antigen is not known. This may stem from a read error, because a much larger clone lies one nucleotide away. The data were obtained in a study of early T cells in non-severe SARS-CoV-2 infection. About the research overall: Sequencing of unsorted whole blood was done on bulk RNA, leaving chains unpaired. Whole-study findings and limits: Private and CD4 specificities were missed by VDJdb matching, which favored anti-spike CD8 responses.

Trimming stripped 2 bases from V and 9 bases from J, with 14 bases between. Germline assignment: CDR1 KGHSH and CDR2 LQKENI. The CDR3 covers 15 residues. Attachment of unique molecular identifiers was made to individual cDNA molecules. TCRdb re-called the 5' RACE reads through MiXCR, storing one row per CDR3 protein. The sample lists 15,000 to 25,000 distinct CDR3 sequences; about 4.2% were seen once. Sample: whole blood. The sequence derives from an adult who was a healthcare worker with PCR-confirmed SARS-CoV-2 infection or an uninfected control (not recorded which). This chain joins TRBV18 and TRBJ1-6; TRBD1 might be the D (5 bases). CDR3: CASSPIEGERSPLHF. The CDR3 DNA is TGTGCCAGCTCACCAATAGAAGGGGAGCGTTCACCCCTCCACTTT.